This T cell receptor (beta chain) appears in the sequencing data of a study of identifying expanded T cells in peripheral blood. Germline values: CDR1 LGHNA, CDR2 YSLEER. This CDR3 region has 16 residues. Germline trimming cut 0 bases from V and 3 bases from J; bases unmatched to any gene: 4. Collection occurred without any documented infections or immune events in donors. Repertoires were generated with immunoSEQ multiplex PCR, while TCRdb's copy carries only in-frame clones and drops some. The sample holds more than 75,000 clones; approximately 86% are singletons and the top ten take approximately 5.6%. Notes on this clone: Its antigen is unidentified.

Findings and caveats of the study: Approximately 1.2 clones differed between technical replicates, versus approximately 16 and 19 over time.

This sequence originates from a person between 18 and 75 years old in good health. The chain employs TRBV4-3 and TRBJ1-4; 7 bases line up with TRBD1. Sequencing input: blood. This CDR3 is CASSQEGTAPNEKLFF. For the CDR3, the DNA is TGCGCCAGCAGCCAAGAAGGGACAGCTCCTAATGAAAAACTGTTTTTT.